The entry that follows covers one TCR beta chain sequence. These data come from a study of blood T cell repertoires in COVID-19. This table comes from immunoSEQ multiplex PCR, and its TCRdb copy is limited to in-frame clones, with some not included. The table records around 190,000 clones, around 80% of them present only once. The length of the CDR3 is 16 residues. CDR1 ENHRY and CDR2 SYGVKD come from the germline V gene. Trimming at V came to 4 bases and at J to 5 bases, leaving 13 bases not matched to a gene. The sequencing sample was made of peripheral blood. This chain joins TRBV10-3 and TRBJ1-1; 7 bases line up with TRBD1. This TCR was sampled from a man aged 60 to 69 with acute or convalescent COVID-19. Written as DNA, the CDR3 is TGTGCCATCAGTGGTGACAGGGCTCTACGAGGGACTGAAGCTTTCTTT. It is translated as CAISGDRALRGTEAFF.